The present TCR beta chain was sequenced within a study of molecular identifiers for immune sequencing clone quantification. General study points: Even with some 1 million naive cells present, spiked Jurkat TCR RNA from one cell was reportedly detectable. Among effectors, clones above 20 RNA copies held over 99% of molecules; among naive cells, under 1%.

A CD8+CD4-CCR7+CD45RA+ gate was used to sort naive CD8 T cells. The germline gives CDR1 MNHNY, CDR2 SVGAGI (reference sequence). V lost 6 bases to trimming and J lost 4 bases; unmatched junction nucleotides: 11. The CDR3 runs 15 residues. Of note for this clonotype: No antigen is known for it.

The bulk TCR libraries were made with methods described before and with listed TCR primers. TCRdb re-analysed the PCR reads in MiXCR, keeping a single row per CDR3 protein. This table has around 480,000 distinct CDR3 sequences, 25% appearing once. Material for sequencing was naive CD8+ T cells from blood, with Jurkat cell RNA spiked in. Described subset: FACS-sorted CD8+CD4-CCR7+CD45RA+ naive T cells. The J gene is TRBJ2-5, the V gene TRBV6-6, with 7 bases matching TRBD2. This receptor was obtained from a human donor in good health. Some libraries in this study had Jurkat cell RNA spiked in. Here the CDR3 DNA reads TGTGCCAGCAGCCCTGGGAGGGGTGGAGGAGAGACCCAGTACTTC. Protein sequence: CASSPGRGGGETQYF.